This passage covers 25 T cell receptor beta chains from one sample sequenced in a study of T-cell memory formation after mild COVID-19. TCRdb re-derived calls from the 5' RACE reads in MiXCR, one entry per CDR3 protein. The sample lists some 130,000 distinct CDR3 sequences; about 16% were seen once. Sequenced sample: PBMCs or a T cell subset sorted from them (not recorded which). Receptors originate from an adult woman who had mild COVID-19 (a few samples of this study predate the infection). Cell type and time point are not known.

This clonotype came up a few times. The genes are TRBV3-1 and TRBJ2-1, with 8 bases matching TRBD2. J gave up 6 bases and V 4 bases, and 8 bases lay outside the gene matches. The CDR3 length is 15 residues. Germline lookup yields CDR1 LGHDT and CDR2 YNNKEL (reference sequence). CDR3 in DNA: TGTGCCAGCAGCCTGGGTAGCGGGACGTTCAATGAGCAGTTCTTC. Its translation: CASSLGSGTFNEQFF.

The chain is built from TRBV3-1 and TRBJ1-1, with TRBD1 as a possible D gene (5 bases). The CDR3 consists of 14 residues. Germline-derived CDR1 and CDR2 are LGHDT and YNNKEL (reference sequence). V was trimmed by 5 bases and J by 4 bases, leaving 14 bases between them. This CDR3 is CASSSFWQGTEAFF. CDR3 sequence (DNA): TGTGCCAGCAGCTCCTTTTGGCAGGGCACTGAAGCTTTCTTT.

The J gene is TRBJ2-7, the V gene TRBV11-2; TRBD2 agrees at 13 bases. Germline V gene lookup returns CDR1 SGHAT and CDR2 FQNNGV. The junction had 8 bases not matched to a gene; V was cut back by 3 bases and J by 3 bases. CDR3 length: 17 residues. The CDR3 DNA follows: TGTGCCAGCAGCTTCTGGACTAGCGGGGGATCTGGCTACGAGCAGTACTTC. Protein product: CASSFWTSGGSGYEQYF.

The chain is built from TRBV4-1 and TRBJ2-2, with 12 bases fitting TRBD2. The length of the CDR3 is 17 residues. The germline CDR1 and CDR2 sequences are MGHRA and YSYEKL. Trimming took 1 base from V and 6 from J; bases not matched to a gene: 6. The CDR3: CASSQAPLAGGPGELFF. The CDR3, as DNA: TGCGCCAGCAGCCAAGCCCCGCTAGCGGGGGGGCCCGGGGAGCTGTTTTTT.

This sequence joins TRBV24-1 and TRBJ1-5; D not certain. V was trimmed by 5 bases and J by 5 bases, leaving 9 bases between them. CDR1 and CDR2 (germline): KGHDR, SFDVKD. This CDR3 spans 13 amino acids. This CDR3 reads CATSANQHQPQHF. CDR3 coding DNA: TGTGCCACCAGTGCGAATCAGCATCAGCCCCAGCATTTT.

For the CDR3, the DNA is TGCGCCAGCAGCTCGGTGGGGGGGCCCCAAGAGACCCAGTACTTC. Encoded protein: CASSSVGGPQETQYF. This rearrangement joins TRBV5-1 to TRBJ2-5; D possibly corresponds to TRBD2 (7 bases). Germline V gene data show CDR1 as SGHRS and CDR2 as YFSETQ. Trimming left V 3 bases short and J 1 base short, with 13 bases between. This CDR3 has 15 residues.

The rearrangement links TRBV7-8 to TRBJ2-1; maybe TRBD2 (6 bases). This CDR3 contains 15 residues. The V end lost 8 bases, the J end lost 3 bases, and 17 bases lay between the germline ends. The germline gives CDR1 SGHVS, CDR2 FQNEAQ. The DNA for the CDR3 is TGTGCCAGCTCGAACGGGGGACTGGTCTACAATGAGCAGTTCTTC. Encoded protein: CASSNGGLVYNEQFF.

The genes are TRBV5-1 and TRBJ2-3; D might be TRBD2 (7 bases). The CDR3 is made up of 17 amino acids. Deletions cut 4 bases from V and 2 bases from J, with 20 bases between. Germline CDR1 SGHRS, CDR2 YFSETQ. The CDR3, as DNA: TGCGCCAGCAGCCCGGGATGGGCGGGGGCCCACACAGATACGCAGTATTTT. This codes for CASSPGWAGAHTDTQYF.

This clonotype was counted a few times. This CDR3 reads CASSLLGAGTSYEQYF. In nucleotides, the CDR3 is TGTGCCAGCAGCTTGTTGGGAGCGGGTACGTCCTACGAGCAGTACTTC. This sequence joins TRBV5-6 and TRBJ2-7, with a possible D match to TRBD2 (6 bases). Trimming took off 1 base at V and 1 base at J, with 15 bases between the two ends. This CDR3 comprises 16 residues. Germline V CDR1 and CDR2: SGHDT, YYEEEE.

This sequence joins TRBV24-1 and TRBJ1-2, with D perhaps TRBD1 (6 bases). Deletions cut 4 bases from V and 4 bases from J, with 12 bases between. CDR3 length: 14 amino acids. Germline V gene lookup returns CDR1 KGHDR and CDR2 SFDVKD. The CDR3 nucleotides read TGTGCCACCAGTGACCCTGGACAGACCTATGGCTACACCTTC. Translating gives CATSDPGQTYGYTF.

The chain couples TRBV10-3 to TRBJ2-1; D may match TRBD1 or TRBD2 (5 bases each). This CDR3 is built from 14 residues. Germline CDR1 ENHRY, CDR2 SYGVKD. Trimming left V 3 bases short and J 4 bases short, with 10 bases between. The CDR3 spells CAISEAGGYNEQFF. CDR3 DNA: TGTGCCATCAGTGAAGCTGGGGGATACAATGAGCAGTTCTTC.

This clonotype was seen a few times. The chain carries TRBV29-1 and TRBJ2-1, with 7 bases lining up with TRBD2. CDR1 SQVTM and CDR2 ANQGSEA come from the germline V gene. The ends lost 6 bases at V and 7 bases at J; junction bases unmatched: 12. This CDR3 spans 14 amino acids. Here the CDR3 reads CSVNPLGRGNEQFF. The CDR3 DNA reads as TGCAGCGTAAACCCCCTGGGGCGGGGGAATGAGCAGTTCTTC.

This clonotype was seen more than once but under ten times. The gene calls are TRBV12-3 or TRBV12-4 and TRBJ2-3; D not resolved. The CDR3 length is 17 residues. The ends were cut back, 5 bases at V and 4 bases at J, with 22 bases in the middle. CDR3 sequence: CASSLAPKTRTADTQYF. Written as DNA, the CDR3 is TGTGCCAGCAGTCTCGCGCCAAAGACCCGAACCGCAGATACGCAGTATTTT.

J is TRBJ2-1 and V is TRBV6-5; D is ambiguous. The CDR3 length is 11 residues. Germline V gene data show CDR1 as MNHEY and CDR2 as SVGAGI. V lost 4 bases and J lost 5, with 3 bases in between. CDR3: CASSSNNEQFF. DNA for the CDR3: TGTGCCAGCAGTTCCAACAATGAGCAGTTCTTC.

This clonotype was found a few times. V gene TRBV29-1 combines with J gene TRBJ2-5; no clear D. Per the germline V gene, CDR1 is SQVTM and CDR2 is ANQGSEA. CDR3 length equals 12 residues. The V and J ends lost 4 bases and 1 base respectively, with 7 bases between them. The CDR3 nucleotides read TGCAGCGTTGGGGCGGTCCAAGAGACCCAGTACTTC. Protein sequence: CSVGAVQETQYF.

The CDR3 here is CASSPHSMDYEQYF. The CDR3 DNA is TGTGCCAGCAGCCCCCATTCGATGGACTACGAGCAGTACTTC. The chain couples TRBV7-6 to TRBJ2-7; D remains ambiguous. Germline V gene sequence: CDR1 SGHVS, CDR2 FNYEAQ. The CDR3 has 14 amino acids. The V gene lost 5 bases and the J gene lost 3 bases, with 14 bases spanning the gap.

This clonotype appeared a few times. CDR3 DNA: TGTGCCTTGCGGAGGGGCTCCTACAATGAGCAGTTCTTC. This encodes CALRRGSYNEQFF. The chain uses TRBV2 and TRBJ2-1; D might be TRBD2 (6 bases). CDR3 size: 13 residues. The V end lost 11 bases, the J end lost 0 bases, and 11 bases lay between the germline ends. The V gene's germline CDR1 is SNHLY and CDR2 FYNNEI.

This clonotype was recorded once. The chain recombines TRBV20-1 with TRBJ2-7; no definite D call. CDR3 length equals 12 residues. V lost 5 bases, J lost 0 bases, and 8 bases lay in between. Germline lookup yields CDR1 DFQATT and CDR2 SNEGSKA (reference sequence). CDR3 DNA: TGCAGTGCTCCCATGGACTCCTACGAGCAGTACTTC. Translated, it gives CSAPMDSYEQYF.

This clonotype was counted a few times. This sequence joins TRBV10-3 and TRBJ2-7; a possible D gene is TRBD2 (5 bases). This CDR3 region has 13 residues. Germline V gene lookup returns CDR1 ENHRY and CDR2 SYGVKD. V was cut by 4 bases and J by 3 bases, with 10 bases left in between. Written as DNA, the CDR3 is TGTGCCATCAGTGCGGGGATACTCTACGAGCAGTACTTC. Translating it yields CAISAGILYEQYF.

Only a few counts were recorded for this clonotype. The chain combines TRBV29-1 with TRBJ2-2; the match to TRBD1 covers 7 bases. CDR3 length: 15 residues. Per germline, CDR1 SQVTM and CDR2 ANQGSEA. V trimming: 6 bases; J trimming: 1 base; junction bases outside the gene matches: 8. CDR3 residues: CSVGGQVKNTGELFF. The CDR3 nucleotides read TGCAGCGTGGGCGGACAGGTTAAGAACACCGGGGAGCTGTTTTTT.

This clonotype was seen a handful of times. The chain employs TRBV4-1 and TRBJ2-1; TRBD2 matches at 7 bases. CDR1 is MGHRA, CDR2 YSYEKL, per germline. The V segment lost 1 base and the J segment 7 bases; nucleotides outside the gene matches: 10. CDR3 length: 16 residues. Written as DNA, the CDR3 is TGCGCCAGCAGCCAAGGTCCAGCGGGGTTTAGTAATGAGCAGTTCTTC. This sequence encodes CASSQGPAGFSNEQFF.

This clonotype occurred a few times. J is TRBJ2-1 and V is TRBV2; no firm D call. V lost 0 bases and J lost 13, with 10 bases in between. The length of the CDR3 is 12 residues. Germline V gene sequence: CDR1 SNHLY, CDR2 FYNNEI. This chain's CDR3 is CASSEAKGYQFF. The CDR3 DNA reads TGTGCCAGCAGTGAAGCGAAGGGATATCAGTTCTTC.

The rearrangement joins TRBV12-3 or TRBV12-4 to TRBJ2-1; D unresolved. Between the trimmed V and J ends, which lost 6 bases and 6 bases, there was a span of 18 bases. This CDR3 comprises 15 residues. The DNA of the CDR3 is TGTGCCAGCAGCCTCTCGGGTGTCCCCGGCAATGAGCAGTTCTTC. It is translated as CASSLSGVPGNEQFF.

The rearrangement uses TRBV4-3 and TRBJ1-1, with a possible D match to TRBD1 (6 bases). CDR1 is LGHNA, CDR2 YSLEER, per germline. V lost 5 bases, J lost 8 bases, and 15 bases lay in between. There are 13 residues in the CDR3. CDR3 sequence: CASSVPGGREAFF. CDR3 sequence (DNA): TGCGCCAGCAGCGTTCCGGGGGGCAGGGAAGCTTTCTTT.

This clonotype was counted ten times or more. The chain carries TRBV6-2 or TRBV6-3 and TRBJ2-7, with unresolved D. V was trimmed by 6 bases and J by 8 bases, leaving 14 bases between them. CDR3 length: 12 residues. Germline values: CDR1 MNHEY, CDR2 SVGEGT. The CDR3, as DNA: TGTGCCAGCAGGGATACGGGCGCCCAGCAGTACTTC. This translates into CASRDTGAQQYF.